The 26 T cell receptor beta chains below all came from one sample that was sequenced in a study of cytomegalovirus exposure and HLA in healthy donors. Both 60 Vbeta primers and 13 Jbeta primers went into the PCR. Only in-frame clones appear in the TCRdb table, and some are missing; sequencing was by immunoSEQ multiplex PCR. Among about 110,000 clones listed, about 61% were seen once. Sequences were obtained from PBMCs. The receptor set was obtained from a man aged 18-30 years in good health and CMV-seropositive.

This clone was recorded only once. The rearrangement links TRBV2 to TRBJ1-1; the D gene is possibly TRBD1 (5 bases). CDR1 and CDR2 from the germline V gene are SNHLY and FYNNEI. The CDR3 loop spans 15 amino acids. V was clipped by 3 bases and J by 5 bases, with 16 bases between them. The CDR3 DNA reads TGTGCCAGCAGTGATAGAGCAGGGTTTAGGACTGAAGCTTTCTTT. Its translation: CASSDRAGFRTEAFF.

This clone was picked up a small number of times. The chain has TRBV7-9 and TRBJ1-1; D is ambiguous. Trimming cost V 1 base and J 2 bases, with 11 bases left between them. Germline CDR1 reads SEHNR; CDR2 reads FQNEAQ (reference sequence). CDR3 length: 15 residues. CDR3 nucleotide sequence: TGTGCCAGCAGCTTAGGACGGAGTGTTAACACTGAAGCTTTCTTT. Translating gives CASSLGRSVNTEAFF.

The gene calls are TRBV6-5 and TRBJ2-1; D may be TRBD1 (5 bases). V lost 3 bases, J lost 5 bases, and 14 bases lay in between. The CDR3 spans 15 residues. Germline assignment: CDR1 MNHEY and CDR2 SVGAGI. CDR3 sequence reads: CASSYDHRPDNEQFF. As DNA, the CDR3 is TGTGCCAGCAGTTATGACCACAGGCCTGACAATGAGCAGTTCTTC.

This clone appeared a single time. The rearrangement joins TRBV4-1 to TRBJ2-5, with 7 bases lining up with TRBD2. V was clipped by 1 base and J by 4 bases; unmatched bases: 15. The CDR3 length is 18 residues. The germline CDR1 and CDR2 sequences are MGHRA and YSYEKL. The DNA of the CDR3 is TGCGCCAGCAGCCAAGTTGCCCGGCGGCGGGGGAAAGTAGAGACCCAGTACTTC. This encodes CASSQVARRRGKVETQYF.

This sequence joins TRBV6-1 and TRBJ1-6; 8 bases match TRBD1. Germline-derived CDR1 and CDR2 are MNHNS and SASEGT. The CDR3 has 14 residues. The J segment lost 6 bases and the V segment lost 3 bases, leaving 1 base of the junction unmatched. CDR3: CASSDQGANSPLHF. DNA for the CDR3: TGTGCCAGCAGTGATCAGGGGGCTAATTCACCCCTCCACTTT.

This chain uses TRBV2 with TRBJ2-3; no firm D call. Germline V lookup: CDR1 SNHLY, CDR2 FYNNEI. The CDR3 consists of 15 residues. Trimming took 7 bases from V and 0 from J, leaving 14 bases between them. CDR3 loop: CASKRQIRSTDTQYF. In nucleotides, the CDR3 is TGTGCCAGCAAACGACAAATTCGAAGCACAGATACGCAGTATTTT.

This clone was recorded only once. This chain connects TRBV11-2 to TRBJ1-2, with D possibly matching TRBD1 (5 bases). Germline CDR1 and CDR2: SGHAT and FQNNGV. V lost 5 bases to trimming and J lost 3 bases, with 13 bases between them. The CDR3 totals 14 residues. The CDR3 DNA follows: TGTGCCAGCAGCCCGGTACAGGTGTACTATGGCTACACCTTC. As protein: CASSPVQVYYGYTF.

This clone showed up just a few times. The chain combines TRBV7-2 with TRBJ2-5; possibly TRBD2 for D (6 bases). In germline, CDR1 is SGHTA, CDR2 FQGNSA. V lost 1 base and J lost 4, with 10 bases in between. The CDR3 covers 14 residues. This CDR3 is CASSLVGRGETQYF. The CDR3 coding sequence is TGTGCCAGCAGCTTAGTGGGGCGGGGAGAGACCCAGTACTTC.

This clone was recorded once. The V call is TRBV2, the J call TRBJ2-2; 8 nucleotides agree with TRBD2. V lost 7 bases to trimming and J lost 3 bases; unmatched junction nucleotides: 10. The CDR3 has 16 amino acids. The germline V gene has CDR1 SNHLY and CDR2 FYNNEI. This CDR3 is CASKGSGAVYTGELFF. In DNA form, the CDR3 reads TGTGCCAGCAAGGGTAGCGGGGCCGTTTACACCGGGGAGCTGTTTTTT.

This clone has more than one count but fewer than ten. The genes are TRBV11-2 and TRBJ2-7; no firm D call. Germline CDR1 and CDR2: SGHAT and FQNNGV. This CDR3 spans 15 amino acids. The germline V and J ends were trimmed by 0 bases and 4 bases, with 13 bases remaining between them. The CDR3 DNA reads as TGTGCCAGCAGCTTAGATCAGTGGGCCAGGTACGAGCAGTACGTC. Translation: CASSLDQWARYEQYV.

As to this clone: An end of the junction does not agree with germline; a read error may underlie this. This chain links TRBV2 with TRBJ1-2; 8 bases line up with TRBD1. The CDR3 totals 13 residues. The germline CDR1 and CDR2 sequences are SNHLY and FYNNEI. The CDR3 region is CVSVRTGNYGYTF. The CDR3 nucleotides read TGTGTCAGCGTCCGGACAGGGAACTATGGCTACACCTTC.

This chain uses TRBV19 with TRBJ1-1; a possible D gene is TRBD1 (5 bases). In germline, CDR1 is LNHDA, CDR2 SQIVND (reference sequence). This CDR3 has 14 residues. Trimming stripped 8 bases from V and 1 base from J, with 14 bases between. The CDR3, as DNA: TGTGCCAGTCGGCCGGGGGGACGGAACACTGAAGCTTTCTTT. Translating it yields CASRPGGRNTEAFF. Full variable domain (rest looked up from reference TRBV19 and TRBJ1-1): DGGITQSPKYLFRKEGQNVTLSCEQNLNHDAMYWYRQDPGQGLRLIYYSQIVNDFQKGDIAEGYSVSREKKESFPLTVTSAQKNPTAFYLCASRPGGRNTEAFFGQGTRLTVV.

This clone was detected only a few times. The chain carries TRBV2 and TRBJ1-2; perhaps TRBD1 as D (6 bases). V dropped 2 bases and J dropped 4 bases, with 8 bases sitting between them. The CDR3 has 13 amino acids. Germline-derived CDR1 and CDR2 are SNHLY and FYNNEI. DNA for the CDR3: TGTGCCAGCAGTGAAAGACAGGTCTATGGCTACACCTTC. Translating gives CASSERQVYGYTF.

The chain is built from TRBV6-5 and TRBJ2-3; tentative D call: TRBD2 (7 bases). Trimming stripped 7 bases from V and 1 base from J, with 12 bases between. The CDR3 contains 14 residues. CDR1 and CDR2 from the germline V gene are MNHEY and SVGAGI. CDR3 sequence (DNA): TGTGCCAGCAAACCGGGGGGCCGCACAGATACGCAGTATTTT. This codes for CASKPGGRTDTQYF.

This clone showed up just a few times. The chain carries TRBV27 and TRBJ2-3; 9 nucleotides line up with TRBD2. V lost 6 bases to trimming and J lost 5 bases; unmatched junction nucleotides: 9. Germline V CDR1 and CDR2: MNHEY, SMNVEV (reference sequence). The CDR3 covers 15 residues. CDR3 residues: CASRSYGGGGDTQYF. The CDR3, as DNA: TGTGCCAGCAGGAGTTATGGCGGGGGGGGAGATACGCAGTATTTT.

This chain links TRBV18 with TRBJ1-3; D ambiguous. The CDR3 has 14 amino acids. Germline V gene data show CDR1 as KGHSH and CDR2 as LQKENI. The germline V and J ends were trimmed by 4 bases and 0 bases, with 7 bases remaining between them. The CDR3 DNA follows: TGTGCCAGCTCACGACTCAACTCTGGAAACACCATATATTTT. This gives the protein CASSRLNSGNTIYF. Complete variable domain (other parts from reference TRBV18 and TRBJ1-3): NAGVMQNPRHLVRRRGQEARLRCSPMKGHSHVYWYRQLPEEGLKFMVYLQKENIIDESGMPKERFSAEFPKEGPSILRIQQVVRGDSAAYFCASSRLNSGNTIYFGEGSWLTVV.

The chain recombines TRBV6-6 with TRBJ1-2, with a possible D match to TRBD1 (5 bases). Trimming pared 0 bases from V and 5 bases from J, leaving 13 bases between. Per germline, CDR1 MNHNY and CDR2 SVGAGI (reference sequence). This CDR3 is built from 15 residues. The DNA of the CDR3 is TGTGCCAGCAGTTACTCGGGGGGGGGTTATTATGGCTACACCTTC. It codes for CASSYSGGGYYGYTF.

This chain uses TRBV5-5 with TRBJ1-1; D is possibly TRBD1 (5 bases). CDR1 and CDR2 (germline): SGHKS, YYEKEE (reference sequence). Trimming took off 0 bases at V and 7 bases at J, with 16 bases between the two ends. This CDR3 has 15 residues. The CDR3 nucleotides read TGTGCCAGCAGCTTGGGGGGCGGCACAAGGGGTGAAGCTTTCTTT. Protein: CASSLGGGTRGEAFF.

The gene calls are TRBV5-1 and TRBJ2-5; D may be TRBD1 (6 bases). TRBJ2-7 explains the end of the DNA better; the J call may be wrong. The CDR3 extends over 13 amino acids. Germline V gene sequence: CDR1 SGHRS, CDR2 YFSETQ. The CDR3, as DNA: TGCGCCAGCAGGGCCGGGACATACTACGAGCAGTACTTC. Amino acids: CASRAGTYYEQYF.

Points on this clone: Other nucleotide sequences from this sample produce the same CDR3. The CDR3 loop reads CASSRDRKNTEAFF. DNA of the CDR3: TGTGCCAGCTCACGCGACAGGAAGAACACTGAAGCTTTCTTT. The chain recombines TRBV18 with TRBJ1-1; possible D gene TRBD1, 6 bases. The ends were cut back, 4 bases at V and 1 base at J, with 10 bases in the middle. Germline CDR1 reads KGHSH; CDR2 reads LQKENI. The CDR3 is made up of 14 amino acids.

The gene calls are TRBV5-6 and TRBJ1-4; 7 bases agree with TRBD1. The V and J ends lost 0 bases and 4 bases, in that order; junction bases with no gene match: 3. The CDR3 has 15 residues. Germline CDR1 is SGHDT and CDR2 is YYEEEE. DNA of the CDR3: TGTGCCAGCAGCTTGGGTGGGACAGTTAATGAAAAACTGTTTTTT. It translates to CASSLGGTVNEKLFF.

The CDR3 loop is CASRGGQWTQYF. As DNA, the CDR3 is TGTGCCAGCAGGGGGGGGCAGTGGACCCAGTACTTC. The rearrangement links TRBV2 to TRBJ2-5; tentatively, D is TRBD2 (7 bases). The V end lost 6 bases, the J end lost 7 bases, and 12 bases lay between the germline ends. Germline V gives CDR1 SNHLY, CDR2 FYNNEI. The CDR3 spans 12 residues.

The J gene is TRBJ2-7, the V gene TRBV2; D is possibly TRBD2 (6 bases). V shed 8 bases and J shed 2 bases, with 7 bases lying between them. This CDR3 comprises 11 residues. The germline CDR1 and CDR2 sequences are SNHLY and FYNNEI. The CDR3 DNA reads TGTGCCAGCTGCGGGGCCTACGAGCAGTACTTC. Protein sequence: CASCGAYEQYF.

Of note for this clone: Other DNA sequences of this sample code for an identical CDR3. The chain employs TRBV7-2 and TRBJ2-1; D unclear. Germline CDR1 SGHTA, CDR2 FQGNSA. The V end was cut by 5 bases, the J end by 5 bases, with 4 bases between. This CDR3 has 11 residues. The CDR3 coding sequence is TGTGCCAGCAGCCAGAACAATGAGCAGTTCTTC. This translates into CASSQNNEQFF.

The CDR3 reads CAWSGGPGQYF. The CDR3 nucleotides read TGTGCCTGGAGTGGGGGCCCCGGGCAGTACTTC. This chain links TRBV30 with TRBJ2-7; possible D gene TRBD1, 5 bases. Germline CDR1 is GTSNPN and CDR2 is SVGIG (reference sequence). V was clipped by 1 base and J by 9 bases, with 10 bases between them. The CDR3 sequence is 11 residues long.

This clone has a handful of counts. V and J are TRBV6-1 and TRBJ2-5, with a tentative D call TRBD1 (7 bases). This CDR3 comprises 16 residues. The ends were cut back, 4 bases at V and 5 bases at J, with 20 bases in the middle. Germline V gene lookup returns CDR1 MNHNS and CDR2 SASEGT. The CDR3 is CASSGVRRGRGETQYF. The DNA of the CDR3 is TGTGCCAGCAGTGGGGTTCGGAGGGGGCGCGGGGAGACCCAGTACTTC.